The 5 T cell receptor beta chains given below trace back to one sample, sequenced in a study of T cells in Graves' hyperthyroidism and ophthalmopathy. Researchers amplified the TCR beta CDR3 regions from RNA transcripts. A first-round RT-PCR of the TCR CDR3 used the HTBI primer set. In TCRdb, the multiplex PCR reads were re-called with MiXCR into one record per CDR3 protein. The sample lists under 550,000 distinct CDR3 sequences, roughly an eighth occurring once. The material sequenced was blood. The receptors derive from a woman aged 18-35 years with Graves' hyperthyroidism.

This clonotype was observed at least ten times. The chain uses TRBV7-6 and TRBJ1-3; no firm D call. The ends were cut back, 2 bases at V and 1 base at J, with 15 bases in the middle. Germline values: CDR1 SGHVS, CDR2 FNYEAQ. The CDR3 extends over 17 amino acids. As DNA, the CDR3 is TGTGCCAGCAGCTTACGGACGGGGATTGCGTCTGGAAACACCATATATTTT. As protein: CASSLRTGIASGNTIYF.

This clonotype was seen at least ten times. The chain couples TRBV7-2 to TRBJ1-5, with 8 bases lining up with TRBD1. The CDR3 sequence is 17 residues long. The V and J ends lost 4 bases and 7 bases, in that order; junction bases with no gene match: 15. CDR1 SGHTA and CDR2 FQGNSA come from the germline V gene. Here the CDR3 reads CASSSQAGGASRQPQHF. The CDR3 coding sequence is TGTGCCAGCAGCTCCCAGGCAGGGGGCGCGTCACGACAGCCCCAGCATTTT.

This clonotype was detected many times. The chain's CDR3 is CASRGEQGGTYNNQPQHF. CDR3 sequence (DNA): TGTGCCAGCAGGGGGGAACAGGGGGGAACGTATAACAATCAGCCCCAGCATTTT. V and J are TRBV28 and TRBJ1-5; TRBD1 aligns across 8 bases. The V and J ends lost 6 bases and 3 bases, in that order; junction bases with no gene match: 16. The CDR3 extends over 18 amino acids. Germline CDR1 is MDHEN and CDR2 is SYDVKM.

This clonotype appeared a single time. A much larger clone is a single base away; this may be a read error. The chain employs TRBV5-1 and TRBJ2-1; 12 bases agree with TRBD2. Per germline, CDR1 SGHRS and CDR2 YFSETQ. The CDR3 sequence is 15 residues long. J gave up 6 bases and V 7 bases, and 8 bases lay outside the gene matches. As DNA, the CDR3 is TGCGCCAGCGTTAAGACTAGCGGGGGAGGCAATGAGCAGTTCTTC. It codes for CASVKTSGGGNEQFF.

This clonotype has at least ten counts. This CDR3 reads CASSPFHTNEQFF. CDR3 in DNA: TGTGCCAGCTCACCCTTCCATACCAATGAGCAGTTCTTC. The gene calls are TRBV18 and TRBJ2-1, with D unclear. Germline V lookup: CDR1 KGHSH, CDR2 LQKENI. Trimming left V 3 bases short and J 6 bases short, with 9 bases between. CDR3 length: 13 amino acids. Full variable domain (rest looked up from reference TRBV18 and TRBJ2-1): NAGVMQNPRHLVRRRGQEARLRCSPMKGHSHVYWYRQLPEEGLKFMVYLQKENIIDESGMPKERFSAEFPKEGPSILRIQQVVRGDSAAYFCASSPFHTNEQFFGPGTRLTVL.